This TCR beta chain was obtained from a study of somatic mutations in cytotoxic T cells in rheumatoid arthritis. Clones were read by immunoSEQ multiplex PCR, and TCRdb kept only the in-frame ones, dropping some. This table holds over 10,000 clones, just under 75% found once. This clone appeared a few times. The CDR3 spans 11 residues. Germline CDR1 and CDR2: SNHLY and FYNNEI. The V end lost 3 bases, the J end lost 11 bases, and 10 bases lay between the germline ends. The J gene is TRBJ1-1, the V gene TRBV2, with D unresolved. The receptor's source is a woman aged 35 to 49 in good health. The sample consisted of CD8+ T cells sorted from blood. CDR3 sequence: CASSDLAGAFF. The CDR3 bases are TGTGCCAGCAGTGATCTGGCTGGGGCTTTCTTT.